This passage covers 23 T cell receptor beta chains from one sample sequenced in a study of T cell responses to AZD1222 COVID-19 vaccine. Sequenced by immunoSEQ multiplex PCR; TCRdb stores in-frame clones only, minus some. The sample lists approximately 170,000 clones; approximately 90% were seen once. Sample: peripheral blood, taken 28 days after the second AZD1222 dose. These receptors were taken from an adult who received the AZD1222 COVID-19 vaccine.

The V call is TRBV12-3 or TRBV12-4, the J call TRBJ1-2; D may be TRBD1 (6 bases). V was cut by 2 bases and J by 8 bases, with 12 bases left in between. The CDR3 consists of 13 residues. In nucleotides, the CDR3 is TGTGCCAGCAGTTTATGGGGGGCGAGCGGCTACACCTTC. It translates to CASSLWGASGYTF.

This chain connects TRBV5-6 to TRBJ2-2, with TRBD1 identical over 8 bases. In germline, CDR1 is SGHDT, CDR2 YYEEEE. CDR3 length equals 15 residues. The J segment lost 8 bases and the V segment lost 4 bases, leaving 10 bases of the junction unmatched. This chain's CDR3 is CASSTGQGWSGELFF. Here the CDR3 DNA reads TGTGCCAGCAGCACCGGACAGGGTTGGTCAGGGGAGCTGTTTTTT.

This clone was seen a handful of times. The V gene is TRBV13, the J gene TRBJ2-7, with D perhaps matching TRBD2 (5 bases). The germline V gene has CDR1 PRHDT and CDR2 FYEKMQ (reference sequence). Trimming removed 1 base at V and 9 bases at J, with 16 bases between. The CDR3 contains 14 residues. The CDR3 region is CASSLDGGLGVQYF. The DNA of the CDR3 is TGTGCCAGCAGCTTAGACGGAGGCCTCGGGGTGCAGTACTTC. Full variable domain (remainder filled in from reference TRBV13 and TRBJ2-7): AAGVIQSPRHLIKEKRETATLKCYPIPRHDTVYWYQQGPGQDPQFLISFYEKMQSDKGSIPDRFSAQQFSDYHSELNMSSLELGDSALYFCASSLDGGLGVQYFGPGTRLTVT.

This rearrangement joins TRBV27 to TRBJ1-5, with TRBD1 identical over 8 bases. Unmatched junction bases numbered 7, after V lost 5 bases and J lost 7 bases. From germline, CDR1 is MNHEY and CDR2 SMNVEV (reference sequence). The CDR3 is 14 amino acids. The CDR3: CASSTRTGSQPQHF. DNA for the CDR3: TGTGCCAGCAGTACCCGGACAGGGTCCCAGCCCCAGCATTTT.

The CDR3: CASSRQGGNQPQHF. The CDR3 DNA follows: TGTGCCAGCAGTAGGCAGGGAGGTAATCAGCCCCAGCATTTT. The J gene is TRBJ1-5, the V gene TRBV2; D might be TRBD1 (5 bases). V lost 5 bases to trimming and J lost 4 bases, with 12 bases between them. Germline V CDR1 and CDR2: SNHLY, FYNNEI. This CDR3 contains 14 residues.

This clone was detected only a few times. The chain recombines TRBV12-3 or TRBV12-4 with TRBJ1-2; D unresolved. V dropped 3 bases and J dropped 3 bases, with 5 bases sitting between them. This CDR3 is built from 12 residues. The CDR3 sequence: CASSFVDYGYTF. CDR3 coding DNA: TGTGCCAGCAGTTTTGTAGACTATGGCTACACCTTC.

The rearrangement links TRBV10-2 to TRBJ2-3, with 12 bases matching TRBD1. The CDR3 is 16 amino acids. The junction had 8 bases not matched to a gene; V was cut back by 5 bases and J by 5 bases. Germline loops: CDR1 WSHSY, CDR2 SAAADI. The CDR3, as DNA: TGCGCCAGCAGTCCCCGGGGACAGGGGGCTGGAGATACGCAGTATTTT. Amino acids: CASSPRGQGAGDTQYF.

The gene calls are TRBV19 and TRBJ1-5; 7 bases map to TRBD1. The length of the CDR3 is 16 residues. The trim removed 5 bases at V and 0 bases at J, leaving 7 bases unmatched. The germline CDR1 and CDR2 sequences are LNHDA and SQIVND (reference sequence). The chain's CDR3 is CASSRDRSYSNQPQHF. In DNA, the CDR3 is TGTGCCAGTAGTCGGGACAGAAGTTATAGCAATCAGCCCCAGCATTTT.

The chain links TRBV13 to TRBJ2-3; D may correspond to TRBD1 or TRBD2 (5 bases each). Per germline, CDR1 PRHDT and CDR2 FYEKMQ (reference sequence). Trimming shortened V by 6 bases and J by 2 bases, and 18 bases separated the two germline ends. The CDR3 is 16 residues long. This CDR3 reads CASSLLTRGPTDTQYF. CDR3 sequence (DNA): TGTGCCAGCAGTCTACTTACGAGGGGACCCACAGATACGCAGTATTTT.

The V and J genes are TRBV6-5 and TRBJ1-1; tentatively, D is TRBD1 (5 bases). Germline V gene sequence: CDR1 MNHEY, CDR2 SVGAGI. CDR3 size: 16 residues. V lost 0 bases to trimming and J lost 0 bases, with 11 bases between them. The CDR3 sequence: CASSYSPGGMNTEAFF. CDR3 sequence (DNA): TGTGCCAGCAGTTACTCCCCGGGGGGGATGAACACTGAAGCTTTCTTT.

The chain links TRBV5-1 to TRBJ1-2; D not resolved. Germline-derived CDR1 and CDR2 are SGHRS and YFSETQ. Trimming left V 4 bases short and J 8 bases short, with 18 bases between. The CDR3 is 14 residues long. Written as DNA, the CDR3 is TGCGCCAGCAGCCGGACTCGTGAGATAGGGGGCTACACCTTC. Its protein product is CASSRTREIGGYTF.

The V and J genes are TRBV18 and TRBJ1-3; 7 bases fit TRBD1. The CDR3 consists of 15 residues. With V trimmed by 0 bases and J by 8 bases, 7 bases remained unmatched. Per the germline V gene, CDR1 is KGHSH and CDR2 is LQKENI. The CDR3 DNA sequence: TGTGCCAGCTCACCACCCGCAGGGGGTCAATACACCATATATTTT. This gives the protein CASSPPAGGQYTIYF.

CDR3 sequence reads: CASIANGVYGYTF. CDR3 nucleotides: TGTGCCAGTATAGCGAACGGAGTCTATGGCTACACCTTC. V is TRBV19 and J is TRBJ1-2; D ambiguous. This CDR3 region has 13 residues. The V end was cut by 7 bases, the J end by 4 bases, with 13 bases between. Germline V CDR1 and CDR2: LNHDA, SQIVND (reference sequence).

As DNA, the CDR3 is TGCGCCAGCAGCCAAGGGGGGAACTACGGCCGCATGGACTACACCTTC. This translates into CASSQGGNYGRMDYTF. V usage is TRBV4-1 and J usage is TRBJ1-2; tentatively, D is TRBD1 (5 bases). The CDR3 extends over 16 amino acids. V was shortened by 1 base and J by 10 bases, with 22 bases between the two germline ends. Germline CDR1 is MGHRA and CDR2 is YSYEKL.

V and J are TRBV5-1 and TRBJ1-1; D may be TRBD1 (5 bases). With 4 bases removed from V and 4 bases from J, the gap between germline ends came to 8 bases. The CDR3 has 12 amino acids. CDR1 and CDR2 (germline): SGHRS, YFSETQ. Written as DNA, the CDR3 is TGCGCCAGCAGCCCGGGACGCACTGAAGCTTTCTTT. This gives the protein CASSPGRTEAFF.

The chain recombines TRBV10-3 with TRBJ2-1; a weak D match, TRBD2 (5 bases). The germline CDR1 and CDR2 sequences are ENHRY and SYGVKD. The CDR3 is made up of 12 amino acids. Trimming shortened V by 7 bases and J by 3 bases, and 7 bases separated the two germline ends. Here the CDR3 DNA reads TGTGCCATCAACGGAGGCTACAATGAGCAGTTCTTC. This codes for CAINGGYNEQFF.

This sequence joins TRBV10-3 and TRBJ1-1; 9 bases fit TRBD1. The CDR3 contains 13 residues. Germline V gene sequence: CDR1 ENHRY, CDR2 SYGVKD. With 8 bases clipped from V and 1 base from J, the junction kept 2 bases outside the gene matches. This chain's CDR3 is CAIGQGRNTEAFF. CDR3 coding DNA: TGTGCCATCGGACAGGGGAGGAACACTGAAGCTTTCTTT.

The chain employs TRBV6-5 and TRBJ1-3; D unclear. This CDR3 region has 15 residues. The ends were cut back, 4 bases at V and 0 bases at J, with 10 bases in the middle. Germline V gene sequence: CDR1 MNHEY, CDR2 SVGAGI. This CDR3 reads CASSSPTGSGNTIYF. CDR3 nucleotide sequence: TGTGCCAGCAGTTCCCCGACGGGCTCTGGAAACACCATATATTTT.

CDR3 in DNA: TGTGCCAGCTCACCACTCCCGAGAGTGAACACTGAAGCTTTCTTT. Translation: CASSPLPRVNTEAFF. This rearrangement joins TRBV18 to TRBJ1-1; no definite D call. V shed 1 base and J shed 0 bases, with 9 bases lying between them. The CDR3 covers 15 residues. CDR1 is KGHSH, CDR2 LQKENI, per germline.

The chain couples TRBV6-5 to TRBJ2-7; D possibly corresponds to TRBD1 (5 bases). CDR3 length: 12 residues. Trimming removed 8 bases at V and 2 bases at J, with 10 bases between. Germline-derived CDR1 and CDR2 are MNHEY and SVGAGI. In nucleotides, the CDR3 is TGTGCCAGCGGGGCCCAGACCTACGAGCAGTACTTC. Its translation: CASGAQTYEQYF.

This rearrangement joins TRBV19 to TRBJ1-4; D not certain. With 3 bases removed from V and 4 bases from J, the gap between germline ends came to 12 bases. This CDR3 comprises 15 residues. CDR1 is LNHDA and CDR2 is SQIVND in the germline V gene (reference sequence). In DNA, the CDR3 is TGTGCCAGTAGTATGTTGGCGGCCCGTAATGAAAAACTGTTTTTT. Translation gives CASSMLAARNEKLFF.

V is TRBV3-1 (or the pseudogene TRBV3-2) and J is TRBJ1-2; TRBD1 matches at 7 bases. The CDR3 length is 14 residues. The germline CDR1 and CDR2 sequences are LGHDT and YNNKEL (reference sequence). The ends lost 4 bases at V and 8 bases at J; junction bases unmatched: 10. DNA for the CDR3: TGTGCCAGCAGCCTCCTAGACAGGGATGTCGGCTACACCTTC. It yields the protein CASSLLDRDVGYTF.

This chain uses TRBV19 with TRBJ1-6, with D maybe TRBD1 (6 bases). This CDR3 contains 12 residues. The V end was cut by 6 bases, the J end by 8 bases, with 8 bases between. Germline loops: CDR1 LNHDA, CDR2 SQIVND (reference sequence). The CDR3 DNA sequence: TGTGCCAGTAGACAGGGTGATTCACCCCTCCACTTT. This sequence encodes CASRQGDSPLHF.